Reported below is one TCR beta chain. This clonotype was seen repeatedly, ten times or more. What antigen it recognizes has not been identified. No quality values exist for individual bases; no much larger clone is one base distant. This sample was taken from a study of T-cell reconstitution after alpha-beta-depleted transplantation in children (dated by TCRdb to about 2016). Regarding the research as a whole: The study quantitatively tracked T-cell immune reconstitution after TCRalphabeta/CD19-depleted allogeneic hematopoietic cell transplantation in children using TCR repertoire profiling. Study-wide conclusions, independent of this receptor: The apparently early alphabetaT-cell count recovery about two months after transplant was reportedly dependent on only several hundred rapidly expanded clones derived from non-depleted graft cells. Hyperexpanded clone frequencies declined over subsequent months; after one year, T-cell counts and TCRbeta diversity were mostly attributed to newly produced T cells. In some patients, the high TCRbeta diversity seen at day 60 was put down to recipient T cells and intrathymic progenitors that had survived conditioning.

Via the germline V gene, CDR1 is SGHRS and CDR2 YFSETQ. Relative to germline, V is missing 0 bases and J is missing 4 bases, with 9 bases of the junction outside any gene match. The CDR3 sequence holds 17 residues, the cysteine and phenylalanine included. Solely the CDR3 DNA is kept, with 51 bases framed from the first base. Library method: PCR. The sequencing machine was an Illumina HiSeq 2500. TCR libraries were prepared with molecular barcoding, using unique molecular identifiers to normalize TCRbeta repertoire quantification. TCRdb handled the public reads itself, with Q25 trimming in fastp and clone calling in MiXCR, and kept productive beta chains. Every CDR3 protein is listed once, alongside the most common genes and DNA of its rows. This sample has about 170,000 distinct CDR3 sequences in its table, and 8.5% to 14% of those were observed once. Around 14% of the sample is held by the ten biggest clonotypes.

The treatment or condition label on this specimen signifies: allogeneic hematopoietic cell transplantation with graft depleted of TCRalphabeta T cells and CD19 B cells. The children who served as transplant recipients had been given grafts of TCRalphabeta/CD19-depleted allogeneic hematopoietic cells. In this chain, TRBV5-1 is recombined with TRBJ2-3; TRBD1 agrees with 9 junctional bases. Sequences were derived from PBMCs, sampled before TCRalphabeta/CD19-depleted stem cell transplant. This sequence was found in a boy between 2 and 10 years old with acute myeloid leukemia, due to receive a stem cell transplant. Here the CDR3 is given as CASSLGRTGEGADTQYF. The bases are TGCGCCAGCAGCTTGGGAAGGACAGGGGAAGGCGCAGATACGCAGTATTTT.